These 6 T cell receptor beta chains came from one sample sequenced in a study of T cell repertoires in cytomegalovirus infection. These receptors' antigens are unknown. TCRdb re-called the reads through MiXCR, storing one row per CDR3 protein. The sample yields 570,000 or so distinct CDR3 sequences, almost 40% seen once. The specimen was cultured PBMCs, collected from culture after CMV antigen stimulation. Receptors were obtained from a human donor in good health (CMV status not recorded). Some clones in this sample may be carry-over from other donors' samples.

J is TRBJ2-2 and V is TRBV19; the match to TRBD1 covers 7 bases. Germline-derived CDR1 and CDR2 are LNHDA and SQIVND (reference sequence). The CDR3 length is 16 residues. Losses at the gene ends were 5 bases for V and 6 bases for J; bases not matched to a gene: 12. This chain's CDR3 is CASSGYGTDVPGELFF. Written as DNA, the CDR3 is TGTGCCAGTAGTGGATACGGGACAGATGTTCCCGGGGAGCTGTTTTTT.

The chain links TRBV10-3 to TRBJ2-7, with D perhaps TRBD2 (6 bases). The V end lost 11 bases, the J end lost 2 bases, and 13 bases lay between the germline ends. Germline V gene sequence: CDR1 ENHRY, CDR2 SYGVKD. The CDR3 has 12 amino acids. The CDR3 region is CAVAGTPYEQYF. The CDR3 region has the DNA TGTGCCGTTGCCGGGACTCCCTACGAGCAGTACTTC.

This chain links TRBV28 with TRBJ1-2, with D perhaps TRBD1 (5 bases). CDR1 MDHEN and CDR2 SYDVKM come from the germline V gene. Between the trimmed V and J ends, which lost 3 bases and 5 bases, there was a span of 13 bases. CDR3 length: 14 residues. The CDR3 protein is CASSFSDRIYGYTF. The CDR3 nucleotides read TGTGCCAGCAGTTTTTCAGACAGAATTTATGGCTACACCTTC.

The chain is built from TRBV18 and TRBJ1-1; D unclear. CDR1 and CDR2 from the germline V gene are KGHSH and LQKENI. With 3 bases removed from V and 7 bases from J, the gap between germline ends came to 9 bases. CDR3 length: 12 residues. The CDR3 sequence: CASSPRVLEAFF. In DNA form, the CDR3 reads TGTGCCAGCTCACCGCGTGTGCTTGAAGCTTTCTTT.

Only a few counts were recorded for this clonotype. The chain has TRBV20-1 and TRBJ2-5; 15 bases line up with TRBD2. With 5 bases clipped from V and 5 bases from J, the junction kept 15 bases outside the gene matches. Germline values: CDR1 DFQATT, CDR2 SNEGSKA (reference sequence). CDR3 size: 18 residues. As DNA, the CDR3 is TGCAGTGCTCATCCTACCGGGACTAGCGGGAGGCCAGGGGAGACCCAGTACTTC. Protein: CSAHPTGTSGRPGETQYF.

This chain uses TRBV12-3 or TRBV12-4 with TRBJ1-2, with no clear D. Trimming took 6 bases from V and 7 from J, leaving 12 bases between them. This CDR3 is 12 amino acids long. CDR3 amino acids: CASSVGGSGYTF. The CDR3, as DNA: TGTGCCAGCAGCGTGGGAGGAAGTGGCTACACCTTC.